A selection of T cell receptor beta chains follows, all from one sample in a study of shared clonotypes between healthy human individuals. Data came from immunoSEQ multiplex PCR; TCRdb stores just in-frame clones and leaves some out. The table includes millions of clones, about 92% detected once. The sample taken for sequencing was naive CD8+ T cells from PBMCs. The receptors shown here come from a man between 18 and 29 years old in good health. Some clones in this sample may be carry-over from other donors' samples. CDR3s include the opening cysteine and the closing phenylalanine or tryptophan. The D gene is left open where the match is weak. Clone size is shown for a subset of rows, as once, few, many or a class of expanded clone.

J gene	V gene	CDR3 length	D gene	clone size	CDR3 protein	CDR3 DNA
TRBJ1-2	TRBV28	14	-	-	CASSPRASYYGYTF	TGTGCCAGCAGTCCCCGGGCCTCTTATTATGGCTACACCTTC
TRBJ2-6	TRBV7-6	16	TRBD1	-	CASSPRQGSGANVLTF	TGTGCCAGCAGCCCTAGACAGGGCTCTGGGGCCAACGTCCTGACTTTC
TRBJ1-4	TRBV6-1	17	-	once	CASSEEVSRRGGEKLFF	TGTGCCAGCAGTGAAGAGGTCTCACGGAGAGGGGGTGAAAAACTGTTTTTT
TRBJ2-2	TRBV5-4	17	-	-	CASSPLEALANTGELFF	TGTGCCAGCAGCCCCCTAGAGGCCCTCGCGAACACCGGGGAGCTGTTTTTT
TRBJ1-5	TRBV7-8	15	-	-	CASSSWEISNQPQHF	TGTGCCAGCAGCTCTTGGGAGATTAGCAATCAGCCCCAGCATTTT
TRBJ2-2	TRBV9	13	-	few	CASSVGSAGELFF	TGTGCCAGCAGCGTAGGAAGTGCGGGGGAGCTGTTTTTT
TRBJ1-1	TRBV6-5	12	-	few	CASSYPGAEAFF	TGTGCCAGCAGTTACCCGGGAGCTGAAGCTTTCTTT
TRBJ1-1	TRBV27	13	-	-	CATQTALNTEAFF	TGTGCCACCCAGACAGCCTTGAACACTGAAGCTTTCTTT
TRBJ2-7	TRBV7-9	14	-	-	CASSPGVQPGEQYF	TGTGCCAGCAGCCCAGGGGTACAGCCTGGGGAGCAGTACTTC
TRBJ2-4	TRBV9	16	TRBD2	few	CASSPGTGGPRNIQYF	TGTGCCAGCAGCCCCGGTACGGGAGGCCCCAGAAACATTCAGTACTTC
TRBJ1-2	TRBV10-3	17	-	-	CAISEITGRKPNYGYTF	TGTGCCATCAGTGAGATCACGGGACGGAAACCTAACTATGGCTACACCTTC
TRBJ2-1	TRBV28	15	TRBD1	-	CASSLSGTGREGQFF	TGTGCCAGCAGTTTATCCGGGACAGGGAGGGAGGGGCAGTTCTTC
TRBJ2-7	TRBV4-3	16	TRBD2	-	CASSQDGLAGTYEQYF	TGCGCCAGCAGCCAAGACGGACTAGCGGGGACCTACGAGCAGTACTTC
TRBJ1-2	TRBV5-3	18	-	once	CARSLTPPTGSGRYGYTF	TGTGCCAGAAGCTTGACCCCACCAACAGGGAGCGGGAGGTATGGCTACACCTTC
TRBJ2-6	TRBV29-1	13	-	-	CSVSVGGANVLTF	TGCAGCGTTTCGGTCGGCGGGGCCAACGTCCTGACTTTC
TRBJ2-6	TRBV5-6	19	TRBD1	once	CASSLHAGQGVFGANVLTF	TGTGCCAGCAGCTTGCATGCGGGACAGGGGGTCTTTGGGGCCAACGTCCTGACTTTC
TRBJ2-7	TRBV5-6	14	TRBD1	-	CASSLGTGGYEQYF	TGTGCCAGCAGCTTAGGGACAGGGGGCTACGAGCAGTACTTC
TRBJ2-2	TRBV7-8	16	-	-	CASSLRRPGSTGELFF	TGTGCCAGCAGCTTGAGACGCCCTGGCTCCACCGGGGAGCTGTTTTTT
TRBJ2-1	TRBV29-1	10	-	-	CSVGNNEQFF	TGCAGCGTGGGCAACAATGAGCAGTTCTTC
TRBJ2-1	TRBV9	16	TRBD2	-	CASSPRGVSSYNEQFF	TGTGCCAGCAGCCCCCGGGGGGTGAGCTCCTACAATGAGCAGTTCTTC
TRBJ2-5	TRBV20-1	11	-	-	CSASSLGGQYF	TGCAGTGCTAGTTCCTTGGGTGGCCAGTACTTC
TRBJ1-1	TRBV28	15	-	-	CASSSLLTGNTEAFF	TGTGCCAGCAGTTCCCTTTTGACAGGAAACACTGAAGCTTTCTTT
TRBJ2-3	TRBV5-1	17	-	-	CASSFNGIPTSTDTQYF	TGCGCCAGCAGCTTTAACGGGATACCTACTAGCACAGATACGCAGTATTTT
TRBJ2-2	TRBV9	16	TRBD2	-	CASSPQDAGDSGELFF	TGTGCCAGCAGCCCACAGGATGCGGGAGACTCCGGGGAGCTGTTTTTT
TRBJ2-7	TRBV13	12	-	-	CASSPRRREQYF	TGTGCCAGCAGCCCACGTCGGCGGGAGCAGTACTTC
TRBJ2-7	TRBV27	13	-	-	CASSLYSTYEQYF	TGTGCCAGCAGTTTGTACAGTACCTACGAGCAGTACTTC
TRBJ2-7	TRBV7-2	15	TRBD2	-	CASSFSLAGSYEQYF	TGTGCCAGCAGCTTTTCCCTAGCGGGATCCTACGAGCAGTACTTC
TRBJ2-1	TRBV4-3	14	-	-	CASSQDGLFDEQFF	TGCGCCAGCAGCCAAGATGGGCTATTCGATGAGCAGTTCTTC
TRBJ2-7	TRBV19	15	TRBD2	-	CASRQTPSGTYEQYF	TGTGCCAGTAGACAGACTCCTAGCGGTACCTACGAGCAGTACTTC
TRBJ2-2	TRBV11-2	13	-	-	CASSFLNTGELFF	TGTGCCAGCAGCTTCCTGAACACCGGGGAGCTGTTTTTT
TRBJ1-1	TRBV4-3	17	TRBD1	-	CASSQEGRGGANTEAFF	TGCGCCAGCAGCCAAGAAGGCAGAGGGGGCGCGAACACTGAAGCTTTCTTT
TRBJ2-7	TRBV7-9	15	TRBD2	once	CASSLVAGGGTEQYF	TGTGCCAGCAGCTTAGTAGCGGGGGGAGGAACAGAGCAGTACTTC
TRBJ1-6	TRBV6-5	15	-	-	CAKREGWEDNSPLHF	TGTGCCAAAAGGGAGGGATGGGAAGATAATTCACCCCTCCACTTT
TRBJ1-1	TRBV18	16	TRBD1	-	CASSPDRAEMNTEAFF	TGTGCCAGCTCACCGGACAGGGCAGAAATGAACACTGAAGCTTTCTTT
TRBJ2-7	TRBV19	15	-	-	CASSSRDGYSYEQYF	TGTGCCAGTAGTAGTCGGGACGGATACTCCTACGAGCAGTACTTC
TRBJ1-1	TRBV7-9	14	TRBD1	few	CASSDRGLVTEAFF	TGTGCCAGCAGCGACAGGGGGCTGGTCACTGAAGCTTTCTTT
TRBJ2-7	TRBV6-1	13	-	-	CASSERTPPEQYF	TGTGCCAGCAGTGAAAGGACCCCACCCGAGCAGTACTTC
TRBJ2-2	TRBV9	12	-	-	CASRRGTGELFF	TGTGCCAGCCGCCGGGGCACCGGGGAGCTGTTTTTT
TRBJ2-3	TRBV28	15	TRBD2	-	CASRSSGRITDTQYF	TGTGCCAGCAGGTCAAGCGGGAGGATCACAGATACGCAGTATTTT
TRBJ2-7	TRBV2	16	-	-	CASSEALTVSSYEQYF	TGTGCCAGCAGTGAAGCGCTAACTGTAAGCTCCTACGAGCAGTACTTC
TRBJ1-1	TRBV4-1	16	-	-	CASSPISAGRFTEAFF	TGCGCCAGCAGCCCAATTTCTGCGGGGAGGTTCACTGAAGCTTTCTTT
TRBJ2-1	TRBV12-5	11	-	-	CASGLGGEQFF	TGTGCTAGTGGTTTGGGGGGTGAGCAGTTCTTC
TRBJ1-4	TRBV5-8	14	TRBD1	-	CASRGRDRREKLFF	TGTGCCAGCAGAGGGCGGGACAGGCGTGAAAAACTGTTTTTT
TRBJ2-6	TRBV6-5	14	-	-	CASSFSSGANVLTF	TGTGCCAGCAGTTTCAGCTCTGGGGCCAACGTCCTGACTTTC